This T cell receptor beta chain was identified during a study of CD8 T cells in ankylosing spondylitis. Quantitative 5'-RACE with molecular barcodes produced the TCR beta libraries. From the 5' RACE reads, TCRdb called clonotypes with MiXCR, one entry per CDR3 protein. This repertoire shows fewer than 500,000 distinct CDR3 sequences, 20% to 25% found once; its top ten account for less than 20%. This clonotype was found once. Its specificity is not known. Notes on the study in general: Ankylosing spondylitis blood appeared to be characterized by a TCR beta motif of fewer than ten highly homologous variants.

V was cut by 8 bases and J by 7 bases, with 15 bases left in between. This CDR3 contains 12 residues. Germline V gene sequence: CDR1 DFQATT, CDR2 SNEGSKA (reference sequence). The receptor's source is a male donor with ankylosing spondylitis. Sequenced material: blood, either unsorted or a sorted T cell fraction (not recorded which). V gene TRBV20-1 combines with J gene TRBJ2-1; maybe TRBD2 (6 bases). CDR3 amino acids: CSLAGRVNEQFF. The CDR3, as DNA: TGCAGTTTGGCGGGGAGAGTAAATGAGCAGTTCTTC.